Each of the 29 T cell receptor beta chains below was sequenced from the same sample in a study of cytomegalovirus exposure and HLA in healthy donors. The PCR used 60 Vbeta and 13 Jbeta primers. The method was immunoSEQ multiplex PCR; TCRdb's version includes in-frame clones alone and lacks a portion of them. This sample has approximately 190,000 clones, with 65% to 85% found just once. Sequencing used PBMCs. The source is a boy younger than 10 in good health and CMV-seronegative.

This sequence joins TRBV2 and TRBJ1-2; the D gene is possibly TRBD1 (6 bases). Germline CDR1 is SNHLY and CDR2 is FYNNEI. V lost 8 bases and J 13 bases, leaving 17 bases between the germline ends. This CDR3 has 11 residues. The CDR3 DNA reads as TGTGCCAGCGGACAGTTAACTGATTGCACCTTC. Protein: CASGQLTDCTF.

The chain uses TRBV9 and TRBJ1-6; 11 nucleotides align to TRBD1. This CDR3 has 15 residues. The V gene's germline CDR1 is SGDLS and CDR2 YYNGEE. V shed 0 bases, J shed 7 bases, and the junction held 0 bases outside the gene matches. The CDR3 is CASSVGTGGNSPLHF. For the CDR3, the DNA is TGTGCCAGCAGCGTAGGGACAGGGGGCAATTCACCCCTCCACTTT.

The chain combines TRBV27 with TRBJ2-7, with D possibly matching TRBD1 (6 bases). Trimming removed 7 bases at V and 9 bases at J, with 25 bases between. The CDR3 is 15 residues long. Germline CDR1 MNHEY, CDR2 SMNVEV (reference sequence). The CDR3 region is CASKVQGSVSFGQYF. The CDR3 DNA is TGTGCCAGCAAGGTACAGGGCTCAGTCTCATTCGGGCAGTACTTC.

In this sample, this clone turned up once. V gene TRBV7-6 combines with J gene TRBJ1-1, with D unclear. CDR3 length equals 14 residues. CDR1 and CDR2 (germline): SGHVS, FNYEAQ. Trimming took off 5 bases at V and 1 base at J, with 11 bases between the two ends. CDR3: CASSLNPRNTEAFF. DNA for the CDR3: TGTGCCAGCAGCCTTAACCCGAGGAACACTGAAGCTTTCTTT.

This chain uses TRBV7-9 with TRBJ2-7; 14 bases agree with TRBD2. The junction had 12 bases not matched to a gene; V was cut back by 4 bases and J by 4 bases. Germline assignment: CDR1 SEHNR and CDR2 FQNEAQ (reference sequence). The CDR3 covers 18 residues. CDR3 residues: CASSSLRLAGGLGYEQYF. The DNA of the CDR3 is TGTGCCAGCAGCTCACTCAGACTAGCGGGGGGGCTAGGGTACGAGCAGTACTTC.

Only a few counts were recorded for this clone. One junction end does not reproduce the germline sequence, and a read error may be involved. The rearrangement uses TRBV18 and TRBJ2-1; 8 bases are shared with TRBD2. Per germline, CDR1 KGHSH and CDR2 LQKENI. The CDR3 has 15 amino acids. The CDR3 DNA sequence: TGTGCCAGCTCCGGCCTCACGGGGGGGCAAAATGGGCAGTTCTTC. Translation: CASSGLTGGQNGQFF. Together with reference TRBV18 and TRBJ2-1, the CDR3 gives the full variable domain: NAGVMQNPRHLVRRRGQEARLRCSPMKGHSHVYWYRQLPEEGLKFMVYLQKENIIDESGMPKERFSAEFPKEGPSILRIQQVVRGDSAAYFCASSGLTGGQNGQFFGPGTRLTVL.

The J gene is TRBJ1-2, the V gene TRBV5-4, with TRBD1 matching 7 bases. This CDR3 has 18 residues. Germline CDR1 reads SGHNT; CDR2 reads YYREEE (reference sequence). Trimming took 1 base from V and 3 from J; bases not matched to a gene: 15. Written as DNA, the CDR3 is TGTGCCAGCAGCTTGTCACAAGGGACAGCCCTAATGGACTATGGCTACACCTTC. As protein: CASSLSQGTALMDYGYTF.

The genes are TRBV27 and TRBJ1-1, with TRBD1 matching 7 bases. The CDR3 totals 13 residues. Germline V gene data show CDR1 as MNHEY and CDR2 as SMNVEV (reference sequence). V was clipped by 5 bases and J by 10 bases; unmatched bases: 10. This chain's CDR3 is CASSPTTGSGAFF. The CDR3 DNA reads TGTGCCAGCAGTCCAACGACAGGGTCTGGAGCTTTCTTT.

The chain is built from TRBV6-6 and TRBJ1-1, with 10 bases fitting TRBD1. The CDR3 length is 15 residues. The V gene end was trimmed by 6 bases and the J gene end by 10 bases; junction bases not matched to a gene: 14. Per the germline V gene, CDR1 is MNHNY and CDR2 is SVGAGI (reference sequence). CDR3 sequence reads: CASSAGTGDSGAAFF. The CDR3 region has the DNA TGTGCCAGCAGCGCAGGGACAGGGGATTCGGGGGCAGCTTTCTTT.

The chain recombines TRBV19 with TRBJ2-2, with 8 bases identical to TRBD1. The germline V gene has CDR1 LNHDA and CDR2 SQIVND (reference sequence). The V and J ends lost 1 base and 5 bases, in that order; junction bases with no gene match: 3. This CDR3 spans 15 amino acids. The CDR3 spells CASSIGTGRTGELFF. In nucleotides, the CDR3 is TGTGCCAGTAGTATAGGGACAGGGCGGACCGGGGAGCTGTTTTTT.

The V call is TRBV7-2, the J call TRBJ2-7; maybe TRBD2 (6 bases). V lost 1 base and J 3 bases, leaving 10 bases between the germline ends. This CDR3 has 14 amino acids. From germline, CDR1 is SGHTA and CDR2 FQGNSA. The CDR3 DNA is TGTGCCAGCAGCTTAGATAGGGGACTCTACGAGCAGTACTTC. The encoded protein is CASSLDRGLYEQYF.

V and J are TRBV29-1 and TRBJ1-2; D ambiguous. The CDR3 is 12 residues long. Germline V gene sequence: CDR1 SQVTM, CDR2 ANQGSEA. V was cut by 4 bases and J by 4 bases, with 10 bases left in between. The DNA of the CDR3 is TGCAGCGTTGTCGGCGGGAGCTATGGCTACACCTTC. Its translation is CSVVGGSYGYTF.

The CDR3 DNA follows: TGTGCCAGCTCCGACAGCCGAGCTAGCTCTGGAAACACCATATATTTT. The encoded protein is CASSDSRASSGNTIYF. The chain links TRBV18 to TRBJ1-3, with D possibly TRBD1 on 5 matching bases. The V gene's germline CDR1 is KGHSH and CDR2 LQKENI. The length of the CDR3 is 16 residues. Trimming took 6 bases from V and 0 from J, leaving 15 bases between them. Looking up the rest from reference TRBV18 and TRBJ1-3 gives the full variable domain: NAGVMQNPRHLVRRRGQEARLRCSPMKGHSHVYWYRQLPEEGLKFMVYLQKENIIDESGMPKERFSAEFPKEGPSILRIQQVVRGDSAAYFCASSDSRASSGNTIYFGEGSWLTVV.

The chain couples TRBV29-1 to TRBJ2-1; 9 nucleotides match TRBD1. V gave up 5 bases and J gave up 8 bases; unmatched junction bases: 4. Per the germline V gene, CDR1 is SQVTM and CDR2 is ANQGSEA. The CDR3 is 12 amino acids. This CDR3 is CSVRDRVDEQFF. Written as DNA, the CDR3 is TGCAGCGTTCGGGACAGGGTGGATGAGCAGTTCTTC.

This chain links TRBV5-1 with TRBJ2-3; 9 positions agree with TRBD2. CDR3 length: 16 amino acids. With 5 bases clipped from V and 0 bases from J, the junction kept 7 bases outside the gene matches. Germline lookup yields CDR1 SGHRS and CDR2 YFSETQ. The CDR3 DNA sequence: TGCGCCAGCAGTCTTCTAGCGGGGTCTAGCACAGATACGCAGTATTTT. Its translation is CASSLLAGSSTDTQYF.

This chain joins TRBV19 and TRBJ1-2, with a weak D call TRBD1 (5 bases). Germline V gives CDR1 LNHDA, CDR2 SQIVND (reference sequence). V dropped 7 bases and J dropped 7 bases, with 16 bases sitting between them. There are 13 residues in the CDR3. The CDR3 region is CASKPSGSGGYTF. CDR3 nucleotide sequence: TGTGCCAGTAAGCCGTCAGGGTCGGGTGGCTACACCTTC.

The rearrangement uses TRBV7-2 and TRBJ2-7, with D perhaps TRBD2 (6 bases). The CDR3 extends over 15 amino acids. Germline V gene data show CDR1 as SGHTA and CDR2 as FQGNSA. The V end lost 1 base, the J end lost 2 bases, and 12 bases lay between the germline ends. The CDR3 DNA reads as TGTGCCAGCAGCTTAGTGTCCGGGACTGCCTACGAGCAGTACTTC. Translating it yields CASSLVSGTAYEQYF.

This sequence joins TRBV18 and TRBJ1-2, with 8 nucleotides matching TRBD1. The V gene's germline CDR1 is KGHSH and CDR2 LQKENI. V gave up 6 bases and J gave up 5 bases; unmatched junction bases: 11. This CDR3 contains 15 residues. The CDR3 region is CASSPGQVGDYGYTF. CDR3 DNA sequence: TGTGCCAGCTCCCCGGGACAGGTGGGGGATTATGGCTACACCTTC.

This clone was counted a few times. The chain joins TRBV27 to TRBJ2-6, with TRBD1 identical over 7 bases. This CDR3 region has 15 residues. The germline V gene has CDR1 MNHEY and CDR2 SMNVEV (reference sequence). Losses at the gene ends were 4 bases for V and 0 bases for J; bases not matched to a gene: 0. As DNA, the CDR3 is TGTGCCAGCAGTTGGGACAGCTCTGGGGCCAACGTCCTGACTTTC. This translates into CASSWDSSGANVLTF.

The rearrangement uses TRBV6-7 and TRBJ2-2, with 8 nucleotides matching TRBD1. TRBV6-7 is designated an ORF whose function remains uncertain. The CDR3 runs to 16 residues. Losses at the gene ends were 2 bases for V and 4 bases for J; bases not matched to a gene: 6. CDR3 coding DNA: TGTGCCAGCAGTTACCCCGGACAGGGAGTCACCGGGGAGCTGTTTTTT. Protein sequence: CASSYPGQGVTGELFF.

V is TRBV7-8 and J is TRBJ1-5; no clear D. V lost 5 bases, J lost 0 bases, and 14 bases lay in between. The CDR3 runs to 16 residues. The germline gives CDR1 SGHVS, CDR2 FQNEAQ. CDR3 residues: CASSRRTADSNQPQHF. CDR3 DNA sequence: TGTGCCAGCAGCCGCCGGACTGCGGATAGCAATCAGCCCCAGCATTTT.

This clone was observed a single time. The rearrangement joins TRBV7-3 to TRBJ2-3; TRBD1 agrees at 9 bases. Trimming at V came to 5 bases and at J to 1 base, leaving 1 base not matched to a gene. In germline, CDR1 is SGHTA, CDR2 FQGTGA. The CDR3 runs 14 residues. The CDR3 region is CASSRTGGTDTQYF. In DNA, the CDR3 is TGTGCCAGCAGCAGGACAGGGGGCACAGATACGCAGTATTTT.

The rearrangement joins TRBV4-3 to TRBJ1-2, with D perhaps TRBD1 (5 bases). The V end lost 3 bases, the J end lost 1 base, and 12 bases lay between the germline ends. Germline V gene lookup returns CDR1 LGHNA and CDR2 YSLEER. The CDR3 has 15 residues. The CDR3 spells CASSHSETVNYGYTF. CDR3 in DNA: TGCGCCAGCAGCCACTCCGAGACAGTTAACTATGGCTACACCTTC.

V is TRBV13 and J is TRBJ2-3, with TRBD2 identical over 16 bases. The J segment lost 10 bases and the V segment lost 3 bases, leaving 7 bases of the junction unmatched. There are 16 residues in the CDR3. Germline assignment: CDR1 PRHDT and CDR2 FYEKMQ (reference sequence). DNA for the CDR3: TGTGCCAGCAGCTTCACCCCCGGGACTAGCGGGGGGGCGCAGTATTTT. Its translation is CASSFTPGTSGGAQYF.

The genes are TRBV7-6 and TRBJ2-7, with D possibly TRBD2 on 7 matching bases. Germline assignment: CDR1 SGHVS and CDR2 FNYEAQ. This CDR3 region has 17 residues. V lost 6 bases and J 3 bases, leaving 24 bases between the germline ends. The CDR3: CASSSRTSRGGDYEQYF. CDR3 bases: TGTGCCAGCAGTTCCCGAACCTCTAGAGGGGGGGACTACGAGCAGTACTTC.

The genes are TRBV19 and TRBJ1-4; D gene uncertain. The CDR3 contains 13 residues. CDR1 is LNHDA, CDR2 SQIVND, per germline (reference sequence). V lost 7 bases, J lost 7 bases, and 13 bases lay in between. The CDR3 coding sequence is TGTGCCAGTATGCGATGGGCAGGTGAAAAACTGTTTTTT. Encoded protein: CASMRWAGEKLFF. The whole variable domain, filled in from reference TRBV19 and TRBJ1-4, reads DGGITQSPKYLFRKEGQNVTLSCEQNLNHDAMYWYRQDPGQGLRLIYYSQIVNDFQKGDIAEGYSVSREKKESFPLTVTSAQKNPTAFYLCASMRWAGEKLFFGSGTQLSVL.

This chain links TRBV7-9 with TRBJ2-1; D remains ambiguous. CDR1 is SEHNR, CDR2 FQNEAQ, per germline (reference sequence). The V end lost 5 bases, the J end lost 7 bases, and 9 bases lay between the germline ends. This CDR3 has 12 amino acids. In DNA form, the CDR3 reads TGTGCCAGCAGCCTTGACGGGAATGAGCAGTTCTTC. It is translated as CASSLDGNEQFF.

V and J are TRBV9 and TRBJ2-6; 10 nucleotides agree with TRBD1. Unmatched junction bases numbered 10, after V lost 4 bases and J lost 3 bases. The germline V gene has CDR1 SGDLS and CDR2 YYNGEE. CDR3 size: 18 residues. In nucleotides, the CDR3 is TGTGCCAGCAGCAATTCCGGGACAGGGGTTAGTGGGGCCAACGTCCTGACTTTC. This gives the protein CASSNSGTGVSGANVLTF.

The J gene is TRBJ1-2, the V gene TRBV9; TRBD1 is a possible D gene (6 bases). Trimming cost V 0 bases and J 4 bases, with 13 bases left between them. Germline CDR1 and CDR2: SGDLS and YYNGEE. CDR3 size: 15 residues. The CDR3 sequence: CASSVGQGPGYGYTF. Here the CDR3 DNA reads TGTGCCAGCAGCGTAGGGCAGGGGCCCGGCTATGGCTACACCTTC.